Following are 31 T cell receptor beta chains from one sample sequenced in a study of control samples from healthy donors and cancer patients. Clones were read by immunoSEQ multiplex PCR, and TCRdb kept only the in-frame ones, dropping some. This sample carries about 120,000 clones, 80% to 90% of them seen once, and the ten largest clones take 9% to 14%. The sample taken for sequencing was blood. All receptors derive from a man aged 25 to 40 in good health.

The rearrangement uses TRBV5-8 and TRBJ1-2; no clear D. This CDR3 spans 20 amino acids. V lost 1 base, J lost 2 bases, and 27 bases lay in between. Germline lookup yields CDR1 SGHTS and CDR2 YDEGEE. For the CDR3, the DNA is TGTGCCAGCAGCTTGAGGGATAGAATTAGTGGAGTCAGAAGGAACTATGGCTACACCTTC. It translates to CASSLRDRISGVRRNYGYTF.

The rearrangement joins TRBV2 to TRBJ1-4; possibly TRBD1 for D (6 bases). This CDR3 spans 15 amino acids. Germline CDR1 reads SNHLY; CDR2 reads FYNNEI. V lost 6 bases and J lost 7, with 18 bases in between. For the CDR3, the DNA is TGTGCCAGCAGGGGGAAAACAGGGTCGGGTGAAAAACTGTTTTTT. Translating it yields CASRGKTGSGEKLFF.

The chain has TRBV30 and TRBJ1-2; D remains unclear. Looked up from germline, CDR1 is GTSNPN and CDR2 is SVGIG (reference sequence). This CDR3 contains 15 residues. The germline V and J ends were trimmed by 2 bases and 0 bases, with 13 bases remaining between them. The CDR3 nucleotides read TGTGCCTGGAGTAGGCCAAACTTAGCTAACTATGGCTACACCTTC. It specifies CAWSRPNLANYGYTF.

The CDR3 is CASSLDPRLDTQYF. DNA of the CDR3: TGTGCCAGCAGCTTAGATCCTCGACTAGATACGCAGTATTTT. V is TRBV11-2 and J is TRBJ2-3; D not certain. The V end was cut by 0 bases, the J end by 5 bases, with 9 bases between. The CDR3 extends over 14 amino acids. The germline gives CDR1 SGHAT, CDR2 FQNNGV.

This clone was counted once. The genes are TRBV29-1 and TRBJ1-1, with D possibly being TRBD1 (6 bases). The ends were cut back, 7 bases at V and 6 bases at J, with 24 bases in the middle. The CDR3 extends over 15 amino acids. Germline V gene lookup returns CDR1 SQVTM and CDR2 ANQGSEA. The CDR3 sequence: CSAGHQGGGLAEAFF. In DNA form, the CDR3 reads TGCAGCGCTGGACATCAAGGGGGAGGATTGGCTGAAGCTTTCTTT.

CDR3 coding DNA: TGCGCCAGCACTGAAGGCGGGCTAACCCAAGAGACCCAGTACTTC. Translated: CASTEGGLTQETQYF. The chain joins TRBV5-1 to TRBJ2-5; D is perhaps TRBD2 (5 bases). CDR3 length: 15 residues. Trimming pared 6 bases from V and 1 base from J, leaving 16 bases between. CDR1 SGHRS and CDR2 YFSETQ come from the germline V gene.

The DNA for the CDR3 is TGCGCCAGCAGCTTGGTCAGCGGGGGGCCCAATGAGCAGTTCTTC. It codes for CASSLVSGGPNEQFF. This rearrangement joins TRBV5-1 to TRBJ2-1; the match to TRBD2 covers 9 bases. The CDR3 sequence is 15 residues long. Germline CDR1 reads SGHRS; CDR2 reads YFSETQ. After removal of 0 bases from V and 6 bases from J, the junction contained 4 bases not matched to a gene.

The rearrangement joins TRBV30 to TRBJ1-4; D might be TRBD1 (5 bases). The CDR3 runs to 14 residues. Germline V CDR1 and CDR2: GTSNPN, SVGIG (reference sequence). V was cut by 5 bases and J by 8 bases, with 18 bases left in between. CDR3 sequence (DNA): TGTGCCTGGGCCTCTAAGAGGGGAGGGGAAAAACTGTTTTTT. Translating it yields CAWASKRGGEKLFF.

This clone was observed a single time. This chain connects TRBV27 to TRBJ1-1; 7 bases fit TRBD1. V lost 6 bases and J lost 5; bases outside the gene matches: 6. The CDR3 spans 13 residues. Per the germline V gene, CDR1 is MNHEY and CDR2 is SMNVEV (reference sequence). The CDR3 region is CASSLQGRTEAFF. DNA for the CDR3: TGTGCCAGCAGCTTACAGGGGAGAACTGAAGCTTTCTTT.

Comments on this clone: This same CDR3 is encoded by further DNA sequences in the sample. This chain links TRBV5-1 with TRBJ1-5, with a tentative D call TRBD1 (6 bases). This CDR3 spans 13 amino acids. Trimming removed 1 base from V and 4 bases from J, with 6 bases in between. Germline loops: CDR1 SGHRS, CDR2 YFSETQ. DNA of the CDR3: TGCGCCAGCAGCTTGCAGGGGAATCAGCCCCAGCATTTT. The encoded protein is CASSLQGNQPQHF.

The chain is built from TRBV14 and TRBJ1-3, with 7 bases aligning to TRBD1. Germline V gives CDR1 SGHDN, CDR2 FVKESK. The CDR3 length is 16 residues. Trimming took 8 bases from V and 5 from J; bases not matched to a gene: 15. The CDR3 loop reads CASAATGRFFRNTIYF. The CDR3 coding sequence is TGTGCCAGCGCTGCGACAGGGAGATTCTTCCGAAACACCATATATTTT.

This chain joins TRBV19 and TRBJ2-3; 10 nucleotides match TRBD2. CDR1 is LNHDA, CDR2 SQIVND, per germline (reference sequence). Trimming took 3 bases from V and 4 from J; bases not matched to a gene: 4. This CDR3 spans 15 amino acids. The CDR3 bases are TGTGCCAGTAGTATCAACAGCGGGGGGGCAGATACGCAGTATTTT. It is translated as CASSINSGGADTQYF.

Concerning this clone itself: At one end the junction does not follow the germline gene, possibly because of a read error. The rearrangement uses TRBV2 and TRBJ1-1; no clear D gene. The germline V gene has CDR1 SNHLY and CDR2 FYNNEI. The CDR3 has 15 residues. The CDR3 loop is CASREGRRGNTEAFF. The CDR3 region has the DNA TGTGCCAGCAGGGAAGGGCGTCGAGGGAACACTGAAGCTTTCTTT.

V usage is TRBV11-2 and J usage is TRBJ2-4; D unresolved. Trimming cost V 4 bases and J 6 bases, with 13 bases left between them. This CDR3 is 14 amino acids long. Germline V CDR1 and CDR2: SGHAT, FQNNGV. The CDR3 region is CASSSLPESNIQYF. In DNA, the CDR3 is TGTGCCAGCAGCTCCCTTCCAGAATCAAACATTCAGTACTTC.

The chain employs TRBV19 and TRBJ1-1; the match to TRBD1 covers 10 bases. With 6 bases clipped from V and 5 bases from J, the junction kept 6 bases outside the gene matches. The CDR3 runs to 14 residues. The germline V gene has CDR1 LNHDA and CDR2 SQIVND (reference sequence). The CDR3 reads CASSRRTGGTEAFF. DNA of the CDR3: TGTGCCAGTAGCCGACGGACAGGGGGGACTGAAGCTTTCTTT. The complete variable domain, with remaining parts taken from reference TRBV19 and TRBJ1-1, reads DGGITQSPKYLFRKEGQNVTLSCEQNLNHDAMYWYRQDPGQGLRLIYYSQIVNDFQKGDIAEGYSVSREKKESFPLTVTSAQKNPTAFYLCASSRRTGGTEAFFGQGTRLTVV.

The rearrangement links TRBV5-1 to TRBJ2-2; TRBD1 might be the D (6 bases). Germline CDR1 and CDR2: SGHRS and YFSETQ. Trimming removed 3 bases at V and 1 base at J, with 7 bases between. The CDR3 extends over 14 amino acids. This chain's CDR3 is CASSSGQNTGELFF. Written as DNA, the CDR3 is TGCGCCAGCAGCTCGGGACAGAACACCGGGGAGCTGTTTTTT.

This chain joins TRBV29-1 and TRBJ1-1, with TRBD1 as a possible D gene (6 bases). V was shortened by 2 bases and J by 1 base, with 8 bases between the two germline ends. Germline CDR1 and CDR2: SQVTM and ANQGSEA. The CDR3 totals 13 residues. The CDR3 nucleotides read TGCAGCGTTGAACCGGACAGGAACACTGAAGCTTTCTTT. It specifies CSVEPDRNTEAFF.

The chain has TRBV2 and TRBJ1-4; no reliable D call. The CDR3 spans 12 residues. V lost 4 bases and J lost 5, with 5 bases in between. Germline V CDR1 and CDR2: SNHLY, FYNNEI. CDR3 coding DNA: TGTGCCAGCAGTGCTCAGAATGAAAAACTGTTTTTT. Translation gives CASSAQNEKLFF.

The chain carries TRBV7-9 and TRBJ1-2; D ambiguous. Germline V gives CDR1 SEHNR, CDR2 FQNEAQ (reference sequence). This CDR3 has 13 amino acids. Trimming took off 5 bases at V and 0 bases at J, with 7 bases between the two ends. The CDR3 DNA sequence: TGTGCCAGCAGCGAGAATTCTAACTATGGCTACACCTTC. Protein sequence: CASSENSNYGYTF.

This chain links TRBV10-2 with TRBJ1-2; D gene ambiguous. Germline assignment: CDR1 WSHSY and CDR2 SAAADI. This CDR3 region has 13 residues. V was clipped by 3 bases and J by 3 bases, with 8 bases between them. The chain's CDR3 is CASSEVGYYGYTF. Written as DNA, the CDR3 is TGCGCCAGCAGTGAAGTGGGGTACTATGGCTACACCTTC.

The J gene is TRBJ1-1, the V gene TRBV19; 10 bases fit TRBD1. CDR3 length: 14 amino acids. Trimming at V came to 5 bases and at J to 5 bases, leaving 5 bases not matched to a gene. From germline, CDR1 is LNHDA and CDR2 SQIVND (reference sequence). In DNA form, the CDR3 reads TGTGCCAGTAGTGGGGACAGGGGATGGACTGAAGCTTTCTTT. Translated, it gives CASSGDRGWTEAFF.

The chain has TRBV11-2 and TRBJ1-1; D is undetermined. The CDR3 has 14 amino acids. Germline V gene sequence: CDR1 SGHAT, CDR2 FQNNGV. Trimming stripped 5 bases from V and 3 bases from J, with 13 bases between. CDR3 sequence: CASSLSVSHTEAFF. In DNA form, the CDR3 reads TGTGCCAGCAGCCTTAGCGTCAGTCACACTGAAGCTTTCTTT.

The J gene is TRBJ2-3, the V gene TRBV24-1; D perhaps matches TRBD2 (6 bases). The V and J ends lost 6 bases and 3 bases respectively, with 9 bases between them. Germline loops: CDR1 KGHDR, CDR2 SFDVKD. This CDR3 comprises 13 residues. For the CDR3, the DNA is TGTGCCACCAGTAGAGGGAGGACAGATACGCAGTATTTT. This gives the protein CATSRGRTDTQYF.

The V and J genes are TRBV7-9 and TRBJ2-1, with D maybe TRBD1 (6 bases). Looked up from germline, CDR1 is SEHNR and CDR2 is FQNEAQ (reference sequence). This CDR3 is 15 amino acids long. Trimming shortened V by 5 bases and J by 5 bases, and 16 bases separated the two germline ends. CDR3 nucleotides: TGTGCCAGCAGCCAACAGGGTCAGGCCAACAATGAGCAGTTCTTC. Translation: CASSQQGQANNEQFF.

The CDR3 loop reads CAISEEGDTQYF. The CDR3, as DNA: TGTGCCATCAGTGAAGAAGGGGATACGCAGTATTTT. The chain carries TRBV10-3 and TRBJ2-3; D call uncertain. Trimming pared 3 bases from V and 6 bases from J, leaving 7 bases between. Germline CDR1 is ENHRY and CDR2 is SYGVKD. The CDR3 spans 12 residues.

This chain joins TRBV7-9 and TRBJ1-6; TRBD1 matches 7 bases. This CDR3 spans 14 amino acids. V gave up 4 bases and J gave up 5 bases; unmatched junction bases: 2. Germline CDR1 and CDR2: SEHNR and FQNEAQ (reference sequence). In DNA form, the CDR3 reads TGTGCCAGCAGCTCGGACAGGAATAATTCACCCCTCCACTTT. It codes for CASSSDRNNSPLHF.

The genes are TRBV18 and TRBJ1-1, with TRBD1 as a possible D gene (5 bases). CDR1 and CDR2 (germline): KGHSH, LQKENI. The CDR3 has 15 amino acids. V was shortened by 0 bases and J by 2 bases, with 10 bases between the two germline ends. CDR3 nucleotides: TGTGCCAGCTCACCACCGAACAGGCTTAACACTGAAGCTTTCTTT. Protein: CASSPPNRLNTEAFF.

This clone showed up just once. The chain employs TRBV23-1 and TRBJ2-7; weak D call: TRBD1 (7 bases). TRBV23-1 is filed as an ORF, its function uncertain. The V and J ends lost 0 bases and 4 bases respectively, with 13 bases between them. The CDR3 totals 15 residues. The CDR3 protein is CASSQSPGGSYEQYV. CDR3 coding DNA: TGCGCCAGCAGTCAATCTCCAGGGGGGTCTTACGAGCAGTACGTC.

The gene calls are TRBV11-2 and TRBJ2-1; 7 bases fit TRBD1. Germline V gene data show CDR1 as SGHAT and CDR2 as FQNNGV. This CDR3 comprises 15 residues. Trimming took 0 bases from V and 5 from J; bases not matched to a gene: 4. CDR3 bases: TGTGCCAGCAGCTTAGATCCCGGACAGGACAATGAGCAGTTCTTC. It yields the protein CASSLDPGQDNEQFF.

This chain uses TRBV6-1 with TRBJ2-3; D might be TRBD2 (6 bases). Between the trimmed V and J ends, which lost 1 base and 0 bases, there was a span of 8 bases. The CDR3 covers 15 residues. Germline V gene data show CDR1 as MNHNS and CDR2 as SASEGT. The CDR3 region is CASSEDRGSTDTQYF. The CDR3 DNA reads as TGTGCCAGCAGTGAAGACCGGGGGAGCACAGATACGCAGTATTTT.

This sequence joins TRBV5-1 and TRBJ1-4, with D perhaps TRBD1 (6 bases). The CDR3 consists of 15 residues. Germline-derived CDR1 and CDR2 are SGHRS and YFSETQ. Trimming shortened V by 3 bases and J by 3 bases, and 12 bases separated the two germline ends. The CDR3 spells CASSSPGGPNEKLFF. As DNA, the CDR3 is TGCGCCAGCAGCTCCCCGGGGGGCCCTAATGAAAAACTGTTTTTT.